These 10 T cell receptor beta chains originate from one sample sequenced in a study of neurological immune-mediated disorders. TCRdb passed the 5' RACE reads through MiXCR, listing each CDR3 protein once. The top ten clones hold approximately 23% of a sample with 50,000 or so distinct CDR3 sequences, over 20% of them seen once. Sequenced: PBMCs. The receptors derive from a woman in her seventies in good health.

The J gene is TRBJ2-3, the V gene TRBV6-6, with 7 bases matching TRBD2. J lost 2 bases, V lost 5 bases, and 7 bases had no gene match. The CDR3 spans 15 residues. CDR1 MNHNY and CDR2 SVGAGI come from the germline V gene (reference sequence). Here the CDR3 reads CASSRGGLLTDTQYF. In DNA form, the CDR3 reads TGTGCCAGCAGTAGGGGAGGGTTACTCACAGATACGCAGTATTTT.

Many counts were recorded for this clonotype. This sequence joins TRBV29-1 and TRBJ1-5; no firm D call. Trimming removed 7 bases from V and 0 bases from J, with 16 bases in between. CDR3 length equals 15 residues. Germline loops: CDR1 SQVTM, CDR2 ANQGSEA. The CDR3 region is CSASTSTDSNQPQHF. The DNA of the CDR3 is TGCAGCGCGAGCACCAGCACAGATAGCAATCAGCCCCAGCATTTT.

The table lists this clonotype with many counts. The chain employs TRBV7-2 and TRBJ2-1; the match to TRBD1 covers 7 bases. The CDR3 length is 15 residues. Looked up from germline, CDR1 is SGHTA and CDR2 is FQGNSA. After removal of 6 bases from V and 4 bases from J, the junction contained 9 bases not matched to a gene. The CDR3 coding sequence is TGTGCCAGCAGGCAGACCGGGACAGATTACAATGAGCAGTTCTTC. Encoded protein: CASRQTGTDYNEQFF.

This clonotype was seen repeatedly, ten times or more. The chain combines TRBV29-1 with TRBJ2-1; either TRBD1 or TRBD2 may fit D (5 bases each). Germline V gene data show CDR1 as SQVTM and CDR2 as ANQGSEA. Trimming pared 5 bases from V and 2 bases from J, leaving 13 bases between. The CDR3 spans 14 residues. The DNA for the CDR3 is TGCAGCGTTCTGGGGGACGGAACCTACAATGAGCAGTTCTTC. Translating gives CSVLGDGTYNEQFF.

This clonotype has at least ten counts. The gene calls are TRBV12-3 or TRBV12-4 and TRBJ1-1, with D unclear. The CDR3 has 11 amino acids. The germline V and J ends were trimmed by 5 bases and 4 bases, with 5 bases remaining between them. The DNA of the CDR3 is TGTGCCAGCAGTCTCTTCACTGAAGCTTTCTTT. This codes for CASSLFTEAFF.

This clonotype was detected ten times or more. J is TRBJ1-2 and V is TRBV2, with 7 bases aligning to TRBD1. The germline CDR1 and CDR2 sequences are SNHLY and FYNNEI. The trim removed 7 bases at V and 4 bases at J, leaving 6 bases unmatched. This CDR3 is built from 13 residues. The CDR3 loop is CASKAGQFYGYTF. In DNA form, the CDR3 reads TGTGCCAGCAAAGCGGGACAGTTCTATGGCTACACCTTC.

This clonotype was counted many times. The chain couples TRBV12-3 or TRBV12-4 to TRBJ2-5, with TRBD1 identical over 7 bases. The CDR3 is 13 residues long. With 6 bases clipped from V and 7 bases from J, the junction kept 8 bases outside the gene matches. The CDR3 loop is CASSNRGGGTQYF. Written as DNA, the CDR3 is TGTGCCAGCAGCAACAGGGGCGGCGGGACCCAGTACTTC.

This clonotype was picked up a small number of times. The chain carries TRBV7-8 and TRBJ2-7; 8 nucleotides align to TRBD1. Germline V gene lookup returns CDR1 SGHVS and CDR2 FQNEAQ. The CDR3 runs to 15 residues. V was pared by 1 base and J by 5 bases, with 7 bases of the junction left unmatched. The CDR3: CASSLGQGAYHEQYF. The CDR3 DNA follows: TGTGCCAGCAGCTTAGGGCAGGGGGCGTACCACGAGCAGTACTTC.

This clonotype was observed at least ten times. The CDR3 bases are TGTGCCAGCAGCGCCCCGGGACTGGGGGACACCGGGGAGCTGTTTTTT. Translating gives CASSAPGLGDTGELFF. The rearrangement links TRBV6-5 to TRBJ2-2; possibly TRBD2 for D (6 bases). Germline loops: CDR1 MNHEY, CDR2 SVGAGI. The CDR3 contains 16 residues. Trimming left V 6 bases short and J 3 bases short, with 17 bases between.

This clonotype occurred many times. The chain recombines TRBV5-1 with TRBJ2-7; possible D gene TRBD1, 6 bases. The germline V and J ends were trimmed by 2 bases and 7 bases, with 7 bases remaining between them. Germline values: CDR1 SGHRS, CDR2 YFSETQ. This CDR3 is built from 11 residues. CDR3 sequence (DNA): TGCGCCAGCAGCTTTACAGGGGAGCAGTACTTC. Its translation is CASSFTGEQYF.